This TCR beta chain was retrieved from a study of blood T cell repertoires in COVID-19. This clone came up a few times. Other DNA sequences in this sample translate to the same CDR3. Germline values: CDR1 LGHDT, CDR2 YNNKEL (reference sequence). V gave up 6 bases and J gave up 2 bases; unmatched junction bases: 4. The CDR3 is 13 amino acids. Libraries were prepared by immunoSEQ multiplex PCR; TCRdb keeps only in-frame clonotypes and omits some of them. The top ten hold about 0.6% of the sample, which has about 440,000 clones, less than 95% seen once. V is TRBV3-1 (or the pseudogene TRBV3-2) and J is TRBJ2-7, with TRBD1 matching over 7 bases. The sample taken for sequencing was PBMCs or T cells enriched from blood (not recorded which). The receptor was derived from a young man who had recovered from COVID-19. The CDR3 sequence is CASSPTGAYEQYF. DNA of the CDR3: TGTGCCAGCAGTCCTACAGGGGCCTACGAGCAGTACTTC.